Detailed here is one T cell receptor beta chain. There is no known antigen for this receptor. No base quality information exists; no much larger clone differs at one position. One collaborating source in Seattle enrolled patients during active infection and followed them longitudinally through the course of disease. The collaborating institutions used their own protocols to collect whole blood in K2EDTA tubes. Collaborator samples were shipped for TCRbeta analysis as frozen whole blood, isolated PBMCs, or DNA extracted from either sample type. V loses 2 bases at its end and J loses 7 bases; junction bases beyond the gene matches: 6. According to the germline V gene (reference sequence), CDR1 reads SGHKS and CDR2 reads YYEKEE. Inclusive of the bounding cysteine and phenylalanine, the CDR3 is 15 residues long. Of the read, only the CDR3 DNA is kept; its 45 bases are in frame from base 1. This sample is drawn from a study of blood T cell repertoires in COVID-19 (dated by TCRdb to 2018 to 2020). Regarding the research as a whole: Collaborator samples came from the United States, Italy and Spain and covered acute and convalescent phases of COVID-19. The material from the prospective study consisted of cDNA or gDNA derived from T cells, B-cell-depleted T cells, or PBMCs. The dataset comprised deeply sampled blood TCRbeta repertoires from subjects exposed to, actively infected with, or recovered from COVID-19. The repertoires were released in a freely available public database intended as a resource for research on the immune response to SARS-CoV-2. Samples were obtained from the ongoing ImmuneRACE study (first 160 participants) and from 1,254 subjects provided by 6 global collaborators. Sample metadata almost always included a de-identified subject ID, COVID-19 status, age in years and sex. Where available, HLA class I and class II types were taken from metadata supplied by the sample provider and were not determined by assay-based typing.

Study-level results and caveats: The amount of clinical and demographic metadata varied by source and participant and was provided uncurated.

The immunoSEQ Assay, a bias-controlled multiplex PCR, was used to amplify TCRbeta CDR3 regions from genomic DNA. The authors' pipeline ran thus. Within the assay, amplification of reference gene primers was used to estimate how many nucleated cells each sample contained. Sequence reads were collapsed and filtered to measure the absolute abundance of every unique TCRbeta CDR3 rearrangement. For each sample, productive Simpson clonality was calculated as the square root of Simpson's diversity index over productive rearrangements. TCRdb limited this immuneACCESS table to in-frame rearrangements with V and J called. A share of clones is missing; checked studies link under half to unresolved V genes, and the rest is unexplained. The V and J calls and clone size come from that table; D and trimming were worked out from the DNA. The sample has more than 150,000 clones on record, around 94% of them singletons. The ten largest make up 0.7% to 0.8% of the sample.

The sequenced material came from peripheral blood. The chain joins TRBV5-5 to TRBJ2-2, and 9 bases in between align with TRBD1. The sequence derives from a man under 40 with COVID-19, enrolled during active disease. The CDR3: CASSLTGGEVGELFF. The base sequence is TGTGCCAGCAGCTTAACAGGGGGCGAAGTCGGGGAGCTGTTTTTT.